This entry describes one T cell receptor (beta chain). What it recognizes is unknown. This sample was taken from a study of cytomegalovirus exposure and HLA in healthy donors. Primers included in the PCR were 60 Vbeta and 13 Jbeta primers. Libraries were prepared by immunoSEQ multiplex PCR; TCRdb keeps only in-frame clonotypes and omits some of them. The repertoire includes some 190,000 clones, around 90% of them detected once, and 1.5% to 2% sits in the top ten. V shed 3 bases, J shed 4 bases, and the junction held 2 bases outside the gene matches. The CDR3 sequence is 13 residues long. In germline, CDR1 is LNHDA, CDR2 SQIVND (reference sequence). Points from the study as a whole: CMV antigen specificity of three CMV-associated chains was confirmed in vitro.

The chain employs TRBV19 and TRBJ1-2; 7 bases are shared with TRBD1. The origin of this receptor is a woman between 18 and 29 years old in good health and CMV-seronegative. Material for sequencing was PBMCs. DNA for the CDR3: TGTGCCAGTAGTATCGGGACAGCCTATGGCTACACCTTC. Translating it yields CASSIGTAYGYTF.